This T cell receptor beta chain is from a study of blood T cell repertoires in COVID-19. The length of the CDR3 is 16 residues. Per germline, CDR1 LNHDA and CDR2 SQIVND (reference sequence). Trimming stripped 4 bases from V and 2 bases from J, with 15 bases between. This table comes from immunoSEQ multiplex PCR, and its TCRdb copy is limited to in-frame clones, with some not included. The repertoire holds some 370,000 clones, about 90% seen once, with about 6.5% in the top ten. Sequencing used peripheral blood. The clonotype originates from a man between 18 and 29 years old with active or convalescent COVID-19. The rearrangement joins TRBV19 to TRBJ2-1; a possible D gene is TRBD2 (5 bases). CDR3: CASSTRPGMAYNEQFF. In nucleotides, the CDR3 is TGTGCCAGTAGTACCCGACCGGGGATGGCCTACAATGAGCAGTTCTTC.